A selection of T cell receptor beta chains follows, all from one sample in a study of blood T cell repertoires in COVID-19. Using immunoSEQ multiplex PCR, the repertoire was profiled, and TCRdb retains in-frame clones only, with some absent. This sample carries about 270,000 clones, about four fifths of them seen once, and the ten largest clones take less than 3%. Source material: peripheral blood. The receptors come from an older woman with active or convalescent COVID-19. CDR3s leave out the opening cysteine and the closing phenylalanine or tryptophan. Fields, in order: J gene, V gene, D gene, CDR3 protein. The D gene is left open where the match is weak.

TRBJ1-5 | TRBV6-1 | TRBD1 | ASSEGRGRQPQH
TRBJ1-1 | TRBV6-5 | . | ASSYRQRLNTEAF
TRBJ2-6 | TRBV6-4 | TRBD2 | ASSDSIRGAGANVLT
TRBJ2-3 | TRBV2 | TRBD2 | ASSRLAGDATDTQY
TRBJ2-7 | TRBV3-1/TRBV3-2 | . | ASSQEPSWYEQY
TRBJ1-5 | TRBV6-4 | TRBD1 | ASSPDRGFGQPQH
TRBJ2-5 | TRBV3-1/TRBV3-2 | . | ASSQERLIKTQY
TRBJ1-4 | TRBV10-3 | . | AISESSGGRGKLF
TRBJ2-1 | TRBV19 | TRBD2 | ASSTSREANEQF
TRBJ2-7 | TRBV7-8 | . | ASSPRTVIYEQY
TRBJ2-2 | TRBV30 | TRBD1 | AWSGQGTGELF
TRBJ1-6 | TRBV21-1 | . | ASTPTLTLPYSPLH
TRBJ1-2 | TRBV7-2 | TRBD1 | ASSSDRSSPYGYT
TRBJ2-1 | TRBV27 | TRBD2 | ASSPDPTSGGAHEQF
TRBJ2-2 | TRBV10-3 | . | AISGRGPGELF
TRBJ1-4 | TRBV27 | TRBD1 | ASRSTGTGYEKLF
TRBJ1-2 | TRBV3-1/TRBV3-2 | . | ASSQDDTGDYGYT
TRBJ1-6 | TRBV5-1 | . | ASSLETGDSPLH
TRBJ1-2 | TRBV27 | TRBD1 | ASSLTRQGGYGYT
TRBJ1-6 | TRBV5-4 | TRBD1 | ASSLQGGASGSPLH
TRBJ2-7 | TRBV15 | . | ATSVCLWELVAPAYEQY
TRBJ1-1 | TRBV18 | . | ASSPSPGMNTEAF
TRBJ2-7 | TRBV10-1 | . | ASQPTGRDGYEQY
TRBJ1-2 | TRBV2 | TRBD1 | AGGQINYGYT
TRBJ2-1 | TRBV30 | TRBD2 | AWKPGGLAGGYNEQF
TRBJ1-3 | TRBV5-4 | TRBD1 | ASSWDRAGNTIY
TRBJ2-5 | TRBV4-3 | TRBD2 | ASSRSLAGRETQY